The text below deals with one T cell receptor (beta chain). Using RNA transcripts as the source, TCR beta CDR3 regions were amplified. HTBI primers drove first-round RT-PCR of the TCR CDR3. TCRdb reprocessed the multiplex PCR reads with MiXCR, giving one entry per CDR3 protein. The sample holds more than 500,000 distinct CDR3 sequences, around 15% seen once. These data originate in a study of T cells in Graves' hyperthyroidism and ophthalmopathy. This TCR was recovered from a woman younger than 45 with Graves' ophthalmopathy. The specimen was blood.

The CDR3 loop reads CASRAGYNSPLHF. The CDR3 region has the DNA TGTGCCAGCAGGGCGGGCTATAATTCACCCCTCCACTTT. The V and J genes are TRBV25-1 and TRBJ1-6; D unclear. This CDR3 has 13 amino acids. V dropped 6 bases and J dropped 3 bases, with 6 bases sitting between them. Germline assignment: CDR1 MGHDK and CDR2 SYGVNS.